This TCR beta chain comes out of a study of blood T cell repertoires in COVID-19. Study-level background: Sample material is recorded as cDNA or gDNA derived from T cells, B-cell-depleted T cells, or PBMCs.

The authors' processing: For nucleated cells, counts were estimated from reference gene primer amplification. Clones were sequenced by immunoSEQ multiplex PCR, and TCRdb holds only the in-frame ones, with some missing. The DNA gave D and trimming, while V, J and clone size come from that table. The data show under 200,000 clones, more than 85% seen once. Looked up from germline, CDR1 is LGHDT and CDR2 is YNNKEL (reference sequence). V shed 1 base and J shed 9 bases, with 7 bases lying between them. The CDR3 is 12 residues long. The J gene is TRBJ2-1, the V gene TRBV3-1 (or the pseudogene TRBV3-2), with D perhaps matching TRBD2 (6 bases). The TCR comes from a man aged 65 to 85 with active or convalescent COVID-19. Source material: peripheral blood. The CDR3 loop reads CASSQGGTEQFF. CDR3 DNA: TGTGCCAGCAGCCAAGGCGGGACTGAGCAGTTCTTC.